Each of the 20 T cell receptor beta chains below was sequenced from the same sample in a study of identical twins (TCRdb year 2016). Libraries were constructed by 5' RACE. Sequencing took place on an Illumina HiSeq 2000. TCRdb reworked the public reads: Q25 trimming with fastp, MiXCR clone assembly, productive beta chains retained. Rows with one shared CDR3 protein collapse into an entry with the most common genes and DNA. This sample holds approximately 220,000 distinct CDR3 sequences; around 9.6% were observed only once. The top ten clones comprise about 5.5% of the sample. Input material: memory (CD45RO+) T cells sorted from blood. What the cell subset or site label conveys for this sample: CD45RO+ enriched T cells. These receptors were collected from a woman between 18 and 29 years old in good health.

Only a few counts were recorded for this clonotype. The chain links TRBV3-1 to TRBJ2-2; D is perhaps TRBD2 (6 bases). The germline gives CDR1 LGHDT, CDR2 YNNKEL (reference sequence). The CDR3 length is 15 residues. The germline V and J ends were trimmed by 1 base and 0 bases, with 6 bases remaining between them. CDR3 protein: CASSQAGANTGELFF. CDR3 DNA: TGTGCCAGCAGCCAAGCGGGGGCGAACACCGGGGAGCTGTTTTTT.

V and J are TRBV2 and TRBJ1-5, with 9 bases identical to TRBD1. CDR1 and CDR2 (germline): SNHLY, FYNNEI. The CDR3 extends over 15 amino acids. V shed 7 bases and J 6 bases; nucleotides not matched to a gene: 10. The CDR3 region has the DNA TGTGCCAGCAACATCGGGACAGGGTTCGGTCAGCCCCAGCATTTT. This codes for CASNIGTGFGQPQHF.

V and J are TRBV7-9 and TRBJ1-1; no firm D call. Per germline, CDR1 SEHNR and CDR2 FQNEAQ (reference sequence). Trimming stripped 4 bases from V and 0 bases from J, with 15 bases between. The CDR3 runs 16 residues. The CDR3 reads CASSSSDLTLNTEAFF. The CDR3 region has the DNA TGTGCCAGCAGCTCTTCGGACCTAACACTGAACACTGAAGCTTTCTTT.

The sample holds a few counts of this clonotype. J is TRBJ2-1 and V is TRBV5-1, with D perhaps matching TRBD1 (5 bases). The CDR3 is 15 residues long. The V end was cut by 6 bases, the J end by 1 base, with 14 bases between. Germline CDR1 is SGHRS and CDR2 is YFSETQ. CDR3 amino acids: CASKAGIASYNEQFF. The CDR3, as DNA: TGCGCCAGCAAGGCAGGGATAGCATCCTACAATGAGCAGTTCTTC. The variable domain in full, completed from reference TRBV5-1 and TRBJ2-1, reads KAGVTQTPRYLIKTRGQQVTLSCSPISGHRSVSWYQQTPGQGLQFLFEYFSETQRNKGNFPGRFSGRQFSNSRSEMNVSTLELGDSALYLCASKAGIASYNEQFFGPGTRLTVL.

This clonotype has ten or more counts. The rearrangement uses TRBV3-1 and TRBJ2-7; D call uncertain. The V end lost 3 bases, the J end lost 4 bases, and 16 bases lay between the germline ends. CDR1 is LGHDT and CDR2 is YNNKEL in the germline V gene (reference sequence). The CDR3 sequence is 15 residues long. The CDR3 nucleotides read TGTGCCAGCAGCCACTTGGGGTTTTTAGGATACGAGCAGTACTTC. Translating gives CASSHLGFLGYEQYF.

This sequence joins TRBV5-1 and TRBJ2-5, with 11 nucleotides matching TRBD2. The CDR3 length is 16 residues. CDR1 is SGHRS, CDR2 YFSETQ, per germline. V shed 4 bases, J shed 2 bases, and the junction held 7 bases outside the gene matches. The CDR3 spells CASSEPPSGGQETQYF. The CDR3 nucleotides are TGCGCCAGCAGCGAACCTCCTAGCGGGGGGCAAGAGACCCAGTACTTC.

The chain uses TRBV4-2 and TRBJ2-2, with D possibly matching TRBD1 (6 bases). The CDR3 has 16 amino acids. The germline V and J ends were trimmed by 4 bases and 7 bases, with 19 bases remaining between them. Looked up from germline, CDR1 is LGHNA and CDR2 is YNFKEQ. The CDR3 coding sequence is TGTGCCAGCAGCCTGCCGGGACAAAGGGGCTACGGGGAGCTGTTTTTT. Amino acids: CASSLPGQRGYGELFF.

About this clonotype itself: Given a much more abundant clone one base away, this may be a read error. The V gene is TRBV6-2 or TRBV6-3, the J gene TRBJ1-1; no clear D. V gave up 2 bases and J gave up 1 base, with 5 bases separating them. Germline assignment: CDR1 MNHEY and CDR2 SVGEGT. CDR3 size: 13 residues. For the CDR3, the DNA is TGTGCCAGCAGTTACATCGCGAACACTGAAGCTTTCTTT. It is translated as CASSYIANTEAFF.

This clonotype was counted only a few times. This chain links TRBV6-2 or TRBV6-3 with TRBJ2-2; D is unclear. The germline CDR1 and CDR2 sequences are MNHEY and SVGEGT. The V end lost 10 bases, the J end lost 6 bases, and 12 bases lay between the germline ends. The CDR3 runs 12 residues. CDR3 protein: CATSGRAGELFF. The DNA of the CDR3 is TGTGCCACATCGGGCCGTGCCGGGGAGCTGTTTTTT.

This clonotype was seen repeatedly, ten times or more. The rearrangement joins TRBV10-3 to TRBJ2-1, with 8 bases matching TRBD1. J lost 7 bases, V lost 7 bases, and 12 bases had no gene match. This CDR3 is built from 15 residues. Germline-derived CDR1 and CDR2 are ENHRY and SYGVKD. The CDR3 DNA reads TGTGCCATCACCACCTCAGGGGGCGGTGGGAATGAGCAGTTCTTC. Its protein product is CAITTSGGGGNEQFF.

This clonotype was seen many times. J is TRBJ1-4 and V is TRBV7-9; no reliable D call. Germline V lookup: CDR1 SEHNR, CDR2 FQNEAQ (reference sequence). Trimming cost V 5 bases and J 4 bases, with 8 bases left between them. The CDR3 covers 13 residues. CDR3 bases: TGTGCCAGCAGCCCCACGAGTAATGAAAAACTGTTTTTT. Protein: CASSPTSNEKLFF.

This clonotype was picked up many times. The chain is built from TRBV5-1 and TRBJ2-2; 8 bases line up with TRBD1. V shed 7 bases, J shed 7 bases, and the junction held 9 bases outside the gene matches. Germline assignment: CDR1 SGHRS and CDR2 YFSETQ. This CDR3 region has 14 residues. This chain's CDR3 is CASSGTGGIGELFF. The CDR3 coding sequence is TGCGCCAGCTCCGGGACAGGTGGGATCGGGGAGCTGTTTTTT.

The chain is built from TRBV6-2 or TRBV6-3 and TRBJ2-5; D possibly corresponds to TRBD1 (6 bases). This CDR3 is built from 14 residues. V lost 2 bases, J lost 3 bases, and 10 bases lay in between. Germline V lookup: CDR1 MNHEY, CDR2 SVGEGT. The CDR3 is CASSYPKGEETQYF. The CDR3, as DNA: TGTGCCAGCAGTTACCCAAAGGGGGAAGAGACCCAGTACTTC.

The chain is built from TRBV12-5 and TRBJ1-4; D is uncertain. Germline-derived CDR1 and CDR2 are LGHNT and FRNRAP. V was clipped by 5 bases and J by 0 bases, with 10 bases between them. The CDR3 covers 15 residues. This CDR3 reads CASGLNRATNEKLFF. In nucleotides, the CDR3 is TGTGCTAGTGGTCTGAACAGAGCAACTAATGAAAAACTGTTTTTT.

This clonotype occurred many times. The V and J genes are TRBV20-1 and TRBJ1-3; perhaps TRBD1 as D (6 bases). Germline V gene sequence: CDR1 DFQATT, CDR2 SNEGSKA (reference sequence). The CDR3 consists of 14 residues. The V end lost 6 bases, the J end lost 0 bases, and 12 bases lay between the germline ends. CDR3 in amino acids: CSAAGQTSGNTIYF. As DNA, the CDR3 is TGCAGTGCGGCGGGACAAACCTCTGGAAACACCATATATTTT.

V usage is TRBV29-1 and J usage is TRBJ2-6, with D perhaps given as TRBD1 or TRBD2 (5 bases each). Germline CDR1 is SQVTM and CDR2 is ANQGSEA. The V gene lost 6 bases and the J gene lost 3 bases, with 9 bases spanning the gap. This CDR3 region has 13 residues. CDR3 in amino acids: CSVGDGGANVLTF. CDR3 bases: TGCAGCGTAGGGGACGGTGGGGCCAACGTCCTGACTTTC. Filled out from reference TRBV29-1 and TRBJ2-6, the complete variable domain reads SAVISQKPSRDICQRGTSLTIQCQVDSQVTMMFWYRQQPGQSLTLIATANQGSEATYESGFVIDKFPISRPNLTFSTLTVSNMSPEDSSIYLCSVGDGGANVLTFGAGSRLTVL.

The chain employs TRBV3-1 and TRBJ2-5, with D perhaps given as TRBD1 or TRBD2 (5 bases each). Trimming shortened V by 2 bases and J by 5 bases, and 12 bases separated the two germline ends. The CDR3 sequence is 14 residues long. The germline V gene encodes CDR1 LGHDT and CDR2 YNNKEL (reference sequence). CDR3 sequence (DNA): TGTGCCAGCAGCCAACGTAGGGGCGGGGAGACCCAGTACTTC. It encodes CASSQRRGGETQYF.

This clonotype was counted between two and nine times. This chain uses TRBV5-1 with TRBJ1-1, with 9 bases lining up with TRBD1. The ends lost 4 bases at V and 5 bases at J; junction bases unmatched: 18. The CDR3 has 18 residues. From germline, CDR1 is SGHRS and CDR2 YFSETQ. CDR3 residues: CASSRTPFRDRVVTEAFF. CDR3 coding DNA: TGCGCCAGCAGCCGTACCCCCTTCCGGGACAGGGTCGTAACTGAAGCTTTCTTT.

V is TRBV6-4 and J is TRBJ2-3; possible D gene TRBD1, 5 bases. Trimming shortened V by 2 bases and J by 2 bases, and 11 bases separated the two germline ends. The CDR3 loop spans 15 amino acids. The germline gives CDR1 MRHNA, CDR2 SNTAGT. The CDR3 spells CASSDRGGHTDTQYF. As DNA, the CDR3 is TGTGCCAGCAGTGACCGTGGCGGACACACAGATACGCAGTATTTT.

This clonotype has only a few counts. The chain carries TRBV18 and TRBJ2-1; possibly TRBD2 for D (5 bases). The ends were cut back, 2 bases at V and 8 bases at J, with 10 bases in the middle. CDR1 is KGHSH, CDR2 LQKENI, per germline. This CDR3 is built from 13 residues. The CDR3 DNA sequence: TGTGCCAGCTCACCAGAGGGCAGCGATGAGCAGTTCTTC. Translated: CASSPEGSDEQFF. Full variable domain (outside the CDR3, taken from reference TRBV18 and TRBJ2-1): NAGVMQNPRHLVRRRGQEARLRCSPMKGHSHVYWYRQLPEEGLKFMVYLQKENIIDESGMPKERFSAEFPKEGPSILRIQQVVRGDSAAYFCASSPEGSDEQFFGPGTRLTVL.